Following are 9 T cell receptor beta chains from one sample sequenced in a study of regulatory T cells in long-lasting Graves disease. Researchers made TCR beta libraries by using iRepertoire HTBI primers and running Arm-PCR on CDR3 regions. TCRdb re-derived calls from the multiplex PCR reads in MiXCR, one entry per CDR3 protein. The data show about 380,000 distinct CDR3 sequences, 15% seen once. Time point reported: newly diagnosed GD, antithyroid drugs for less than 3 months. Construction of the TCR library relied on RNA isolated from PBMCs. The sample here was peripheral blood mononuclear cells (PBMCs), taken at new diagnosis, from a patient treated with antithyroid drugs. The source is a female donor with Graves disease.

This clonotype has a count of ten or more. The chain uses TRBV7-9 and TRBJ1-6; weak D call: TRBD1 (5 bases). V dropped 3 bases and J dropped 7 bases, with 13 bases sitting between them. The CDR3 is 15 residues long. Germline CDR1 reads SEHNR; CDR2 reads FQNEAQ (reference sequence). CDR3 in amino acids: CASSLDWGENSPLHF. The CDR3 DNA is TGTGCCAGCAGCTTGGATTGGGGCGAGAATTCACCCCTCCACTTT.

This clonotype was picked up many times. The rearrangement links TRBV3-1 to TRBJ1-4; D gene ambiguous. V was trimmed by 1 base and J by 3 bases, leaving 6 bases between them. Per germline, CDR1 LGHDT and CDR2 YNNKEL (reference sequence). This CDR3 has 14 amino acids. CDR3 bases: TGTGCCAGCAGCCAAGGGTCGCCTAATGAAAAACTGTTTTTT. Residues: CASSQGSPNEKLFF. Combining the CDR3 with reference TRBV3-1 and TRBJ1-4 gives the whole variable domain DTAVSQTPKYLVTQMGNDKSIKCEQNLGHDTMYWYKQDSKKFLKIMFSYNNKELIINETVPNRFSPKSPDKAHLNLHINSLELGDSAVYFCASSQGSPNEKLFFGSGTQLSVL.

This clonotype was seen only a few times. The chain employs TRBV4-1 and TRBJ1-6, with D possibly being TRBD1 (5 bases). The CDR3 covers 13 residues. Germline CDR1 MGHRA, CDR2 YSYEKL. V was shortened by 0 bases and J by 9 bases, with 6 bases between the two germline ends. The CDR3 protein is CASSQDGGSPLHF. The CDR3 DNA follows: TGCGCCAGCAGCCAAGATGGGGGTTCACCCCTCCACTTT.

V is TRBV28 and J is TRBJ2-3; 7 nucleotides align to TRBD1. This CDR3 is built from 18 residues. Trimming at V came to 8 bases and at J to 2 bases, leaving 19 bases not matched to a gene. Germline lookup yields CDR1 MDHEN and CDR2 SYDVKM. Here the CDR3 reads CASSPPAYRGIDTDTQYF. Written as DNA, the CDR3 is TGTGCCAGCTCACCACCAGCTTACAGGGGCATCGACACAGATACGCAGTATTTT.

This clonotype was found many times. V is TRBV3-1 and J is TRBJ1-1; D call uncertain. The germline gives CDR1 LGHDT, CDR2 YNNKEL (reference sequence). The CDR3 has 11 residues. V was trimmed by 3 bases and J by 8 bases, leaving 7 bases between them. CDR3 residues: CASSHGGEAFF. Here the CDR3 DNA reads TGTGCCAGCAGCCATGGCGGGGAAGCTTTCTTT.

This clonotype is a singleton in its sample. V is TRBV5-1 and J is TRBJ1-5; no reliable D call. CDR3 length: 14 residues. V dropped 0 bases and J dropped 6 bases, with 10 bases sitting between them. Germline-derived CDR1 and CDR2 are SGHRS and YFSETQ. CDR3 in amino acids: CASSLGEGSQPQHF. CDR3 sequence (DNA): TGCGCCAGCAGCTTGGGGGAGGGAAGTCAGCCCCAGCATTTT.

This sequence joins TRBV20-1 and TRBJ2-7; TRBD2 matches 8 bases. With 0 bases clipped from V and 12 bases from J, the junction kept 10 bases outside the gene matches. The CDR3 runs 13 residues. Per the germline V gene, CDR1 is DFQATT and CDR2 is SNEGSKA (reference sequence). The DNA for the CDR3 is TGCAGTGCTAGAGACCCCATCGGGGGGGGGAGGTACTTC. Translated: CSARDPIGGGRYF.

The table lists this clonotype with many counts. The J gene is TRBJ2-2, the V gene TRBV7-2; 10 positions match TRBD2. Germline loops: CDR1 SGHTA, CDR2 FQGNSA. CDR3 size: 17 residues. Trimming removed 5 bases from V and 2 bases from J; junction bases left unmatched: 8. CDR3 in DNA: TGTGCCAGCAGCGACGGCAGACTAGCGGGTAACACCGGGGAGCTGTTTTTT. Its protein is CASSDGRLAGNTGELFF. Together with reference TRBV7-2 and TRBJ2-2, the CDR3 gives the full variable domain: GAGVSQSPSNKVTEKGKDVELRCDPISGHTALYWYRQSLGQGLEFLIYFQGNSAPDKSGLPSDRFSAERTGGSVSTLTIQRTQQEDSAVYLCASSDGRLAGNTGELFFGEGSRLTVL.

The gene calls are TRBV19 and TRBJ1-5, with D possibly matching TRBD1 (5 bases). CDR1 is LNHDA, CDR2 SQIVND, per germline (reference sequence). V shed 4 bases and J shed 0 bases, with 10 bases lying between them. The CDR3 consists of 15 residues. The CDR3 here is CASSNRIYSNQPQHF. The DNA of the CDR3 is TGTGCCAGTAGTAACAGGATTTATAGCAATCAGCCCCAGCATTTT.